This passage covers 32 T cell receptor beta chains from one sample sequenced in a study of a mutant IDH1 vaccine in newly diagnosed glioma. Assay: immunoSEQ multiplex PCR; the TCRdb copy retains only in-frame clones and omits some. Of 95,000 to 120,000 clones listed, roughly 88% are singletons. Specified time point: week 11, during vaccination. The vaccine gave 300 ug of a 20-mer mutant IDH1 peptide subcutaneously per dose. No antigen is known for these receptors. Here the sequenced sample was PBMCs, taken from a glioma patient whose treatment included an IDH1 peptide vaccine. These receptors all come from a woman in her 50s with glioma.

This clone was found once. The DNA of the CDR3 is TGTGCCAGCAGTTCCTTAGCGGGGGGGGCAGATACGCAGTATTTT. As protein: CASSSLAGGADTQYF. The chain joins TRBV28 to TRBJ2-3; the match to TRBD2 covers 11 bases. Per germline, CDR1 MDHEN and CDR2 SYDVKM. This CDR3 comprises 15 residues. V lost 4 bases, J lost 4 bases, and 4 bases stayed unmatched.

The chain is built from TRBV5-6 and TRBJ1-3; D unresolved. Germline loops: CDR1 SGHDT, CDR2 YYEEEE. The CDR3 sequence is 13 residues long. Between the trimmed V and J ends, which lost 0 bases and 4 bases, there was a span of 5 bases. As DNA, the CDR3 is TGTGCCAGCAGCTTGGGGCGAGGAAACACCATATATTTT. This encodes CASSLGRGNTIYF.

V is TRBV30 and J is TRBJ2-7; TRBD2 aligns across 7 bases. In germline, CDR1 is GTSNPN, CDR2 SVGIG (reference sequence). The length of the CDR3 is 12 residues. V trimming: 4 bases; J trimming: 1 base; junction bases outside the gene matches: 1. CDR3 nucleotides: TGTGCCTGGACTAGCGGTTCCTACGAGCAGTACTTC. Amino acid sequence: CAWTSGSYEQYF.

V and J are TRBV19 and TRBJ1-5; D perhaps matches TRBD1 (5 bases). Germline CDR1 reads LNHDA; CDR2 reads SQIVND (reference sequence). Trimming left V 6 bases short and J 6 bases short, with 15 bases between. CDR3 length equals 14 residues. The chain's CDR3 is CASRTSGQAQPQHF. In nucleotides, the CDR3 is TGTGCCAGTAGGACTTCAGGGCAAGCTCAGCCCCAGCATTTT.

The rearrangement links TRBV2 to TRBJ1-1, with no clear D. Germline V gives CDR1 SNHLY, CDR2 FYNNEI. The CDR3 is made up of 15 amino acids. Trimming cost V 8 bases and J 0 bases, with 16 bases left between them. The CDR3 DNA follows: TGTGCCAGCGGGGAAGCCGAGAGACTGAACACTGAAGCTTTCTTT. This codes for CASGEAERLNTEAFF.

The rearrangement uses TRBV28 and TRBJ2-3; 11 bases fit TRBD1. The V segment lost 3 bases and the J segment 0 bases; nucleotides outside the gene matches: 5. Germline CDR1 reads MDHEN; CDR2 reads SYDVKM. The CDR3 sequence is 17 residues long. The CDR3 sequence is CASSFSDRGPSTDTQYF. In nucleotides, the CDR3 is TGTGCCAGCAGTTTTTCGGACAGGGGGCCGAGCACAGATACGCAGTATTTT.

This clone was seen once. The chain is built from TRBV27 and TRBJ2-7; tentatively, D is TRBD1 (6 bases). This CDR3 comprises 15 residues. Trimming shortened V by 2 bases and J by 5 bases, and 16 bases separated the two germline ends. Germline V gives CDR1 MNHEY, CDR2 SMNVEV (reference sequence). Here the CDR3 reads CASSLRRGDLHEQYF. In DNA, the CDR3 is TGTGCCAGCAGTTTACGCAGGGGCGATCTCCACGAGCAGTACTTC.

The chain combines TRBV5-1 with TRBJ2-7; D might be TRBD1 (5 bases). Germline V gives CDR1 SGHRS, CDR2 YFSETQ. The CDR3 runs 16 residues. V lost 0 bases, J lost 3 bases, and 16 bases lay in between. CDR3 sequence: CASSLALATGSYEQYF. The CDR3 DNA reads as TGCGCCAGCAGCTTGGCCTTGGCAACAGGCAGCTACGAGCAGTACTTC. Looking up the rest from reference TRBV5-1 and TRBJ2-7 gives the full variable domain: KAGVTQTPRYLIKTRGQQVTLSCSPISGHRSVSWYQQTPGQGLQFLFEYFSETQRNKGNFPGRFSGRQFSNSRSEMNVSTLELGDSALYLCASSLALATGSYEQYFGPGTRLTVT.

V usage is TRBV2 and J usage is TRBJ2-6, with D uncertain. Germline V CDR1 and CDR2: SNHLY, FYNNEI. The CDR3 length is 14 residues. V was trimmed by 6 bases and J by 0 bases, leaving 6 bases between them. CDR3 protein: CASSYVSGANVLTF. The DNA for the CDR3 is TGTGCCAGCAGCTATGTCTCTGGGGCCAACGTCCTGACTTTC. The whole variable domain, remainder taken from reference TRBV2 and TRBJ2-6, is EPEVTQTPSHQVTQMGQEVILRCVPISNHLYFYWYRQILGQKVEFLVSFYNNEISEKSEIFDDQFSVERPDGSNFTLKIRSTKLEDSAMYFCASSYVSGANVLTFGAGSRLTVL.

Regarding this clone: Different DNA sequences within this sample yield the same CDR3. The gene calls are TRBV9 and TRBJ1-1, with no clear D. This CDR3 is 13 amino acids long. Between the trimmed V and J ends, which lost 0 bases and 1 base, there was a span of 4 bases. Germline loops: CDR1 SGDLS, CDR2 YYNGEE. The CDR3 is CASSVAGNTEAFF. The DNA of the CDR3 is TGTGCCAGCAGCGTAGCAGGGAACACTGAAGCTTTCTTT.

The V and J genes are TRBV5-5 and TRBJ2-5; 8 positions agree with TRBD2. CDR1 SGHKS and CDR2 YYEKEE come from the germline V gene (reference sequence). J was trimmed by 2 bases and V by 4 bases; bases with no gene match: 4. The CDR3 runs to 14 residues. The DNA for the CDR3 is TGTGCCAGCAGCACCGGGACTAGTCAAGAGACCCAGTACTTC. Its protein is CASSTGTSQETQYF.

This chain connects TRBV6-1 to TRBJ1-4; maybe TRBD1 (6 bases). Trimming took off 6 bases at V and 4 bases at J, with 9 bases between the two ends. The CDR3 is 13 amino acids. The germline CDR1 and CDR2 sequences are MNHNS and SASEGT. DNA for the CDR3: TGTGCCAGCAGCCTGGACAGTAATGAAAAACTGTTTTTT. It is translated as CASSLDSNEKLFF.

The chain is built from TRBV7-3 and TRBJ2-7; weak D call: TRBD2 (6 bases). Germline values: CDR1 SGHTA, CDR2 FQGTGA. V was clipped by 5 bases and J by 4 bases, with 12 bases between them. The CDR3 has 13 residues. The CDR3 region has the DNA TGTGCCAGCAGCGAACTTGGAGGGTACGAGCAGTACTTC. Translation: CASSELGGYEQYF.

This clone was seen just once. This rearrangement joins TRBV2 to TRBJ2-2; no clear D gene. Trimming pared 6 bases from V and 3 bases from J, leaving 8 bases between. The CDR3 contains 13 residues. CDR1 and CDR2 (germline): SNHLY, FYNNEI. The CDR3: CASRRTDTGELFF. In DNA form, the CDR3 reads TGTGCCAGCAGAAGGACCGACACCGGGGAGCTGTTTTTT.

V gene TRBV5-4 combines with J gene TRBJ1-1; possibly TRBD1 for D (5 bases). The CDR3 is made up of 13 amino acids. Deletions cut 2 bases from V and 1 base from J, with 6 bases between. Germline V gene sequence: CDR1 SGHNT, CDR2 YYREEE (reference sequence). CDR3 bases: TGTGCCAGCAGCTTAACAGGGAACACTGAAGCTTTCTTT. Encoded protein: CASSLTGNTEAFF.

Only one count was recorded for this clone. V usage is TRBV2 and J usage is TRBJ2-2, with D maybe TRBD2 (6 bases). The CDR3 is made up of 13 amino acids. V dropped 3 bases and J dropped 5 bases, with 7 bases sitting between them. From germline, CDR1 is SNHLY and CDR2 FYNNEI. Here the CDR3 reads CASSEEGTGELFF. CDR3 DNA sequence: TGTGCCAGCAGTGAGGAGGGAACCGGGGAGCTGTTTTTT.

This rearrangement joins TRBV5-3 to TRBJ1-1, with D uncertain. TRBV5-3 is given ORF status, its function remaining uncertain. This CDR3 has 15 amino acids. Trimming stripped 1 base from V and 0 bases from J, with 10 bases between. This chain's CDR3 is CARSLPATMNTEAFF. Written as DNA, the CDR3 is TGTGCCAGAAGCTTGCCGGCAACCATGAACACTGAAGCTTTCTTT.

This clone was counted between two and nine times. The chain uses TRBV2 and TRBJ1-4, with 7 bases that match TRBD1. V gave up 4 bases and J gave up 5 bases; unmatched junction bases: 4. Looked up from germline, CDR1 is SNHLY and CDR2 is FYNNEI. This CDR3 spans 14 amino acids. The DNA of the CDR3 is TGTGCCAGCAGTGTGCAGGGGGTCAATGAAAAACTGTTTTTT. Protein sequence: CASSVQGVNEKLFF. Filled out from reference TRBV2 and TRBJ1-4, the complete variable domain reads EPEVTQTPSHQVTQMGQEVILRCVPISNHLYFYWYRQILGQKVEFLVSFYNNEISEKSEIFDDQFSVERPDGSNFTLKIRSTKLEDSAMYFCASSVQGVNEKLFFGSGTQLSVL.

This chain's CDR3 is CASSFGTEAFF. Here the CDR3 DNA reads TGTGCCAGCAGTTTTGGTACTGAAGCTTTCTTT. This chain links TRBV27 with TRBJ1-1, with D unclear. The CDR3 runs to 11 residues. Germline CDR1 is MNHEY and CDR2 is SMNVEV (reference sequence). The V gene lost 3 bases and the J gene lost 5 bases, with 4 bases spanning the gap.

CDR3 DNA: TGTGCCAGCAGCGCCTTGGGGGGGAGGGCAATAGAGACCCAGTACTTC. As protein: CASSALGGRAIETQYF. The chain carries TRBV7-8 and TRBJ2-5; TRBD2 matches at 7 bases. The length of the CDR3 is 16 residues. Trimming removed 5 bases from V and 4 bases from J; junction bases left unmatched: 13. Germline V gene sequence: CDR1 SGHVS, CDR2 FQNEAQ.

This sequence joins TRBV28 and TRBJ1-4; unclear D gene. The CDR3 covers 15 residues. V was clipped by 5 bases and J by 1 base, with 11 bases between them. Germline CDR1 MDHEN, CDR2 SYDVKM. Here the CDR3 reads CASSPLGGTNEKLFF. The CDR3 bases are TGTGCCAGCAGTCCCCTGGGCGGAACTAATGAAAAACTGTTTTTT.

The chain uses TRBV7-2 and TRBJ2-7; TRBD2 matches at 10 bases. The CDR3 contains 15 residues. Germline loops: CDR1 SGHTA, CDR2 FQGNSA. Losses at the gene ends were 5 bases for V and 3 bases for J; bases not matched to a gene: 7. The CDR3 loop reads CASSPTSGSSYEQYF. CDR3 DNA: TGTGCCAGCAGCCCGACTAGCGGGTCCAGCTACGAGCAGTACTTC.

The rearrangement uses TRBV10-3 and TRBJ1-3; TRBD1 matches 7 bases. Looked up from germline, CDR1 is ENHRY and CDR2 is SYGVKD. The V and J ends lost 2 bases and 2 bases, in that order; junction bases with no gene match: 6. This CDR3 is 16 amino acids long. Here the CDR3 DNA reads TGTGCCATCAGTGAGGGGAAAGGGGGCGCTGGAAACACCATATATTTT. Protein: CAISEGKGGAGNTIYF.

The chain links TRBV6-4 to TRBJ2-2, with 9 bases identical to TRBD1. The germline CDR1 and CDR2 sequences are MRHNA and SNTAGT. The J segment lost 7 bases and the V segment lost 6 bases, leaving 6 bases of the junction unmatched. The CDR3 has 14 residues. CDR3 amino acids: CASSLDRGDGELFF. The DNA of the CDR3 is TGTGCCAGCAGCCTGGACAGGGGTGACGGGGAGCTGTTTTTT.

V and J are TRBV19 and TRBJ1-1, with D possibly matching TRBD1 (6 bases). The CDR3 runs 13 residues. The germline V and J ends were trimmed by 9 bases and 3 bases, with 14 bases remaining between them. Per germline, CDR1 LNHDA and CDR2 SQIVND (reference sequence). CDR3 nucleotide sequence: TGTGCCAGCTCCTACACAGGGTACACTGAAGCTTTCTTT. Translating gives CASSYTGYTEAFF.

The rearrangement joins TRBV18 to TRBJ2-7; 8 bases align to TRBD1. With V trimmed by 4 bases and J by 3 bases, 8 bases remained unmatched. Germline V gives CDR1 KGHSH, CDR2 LQKENI. The CDR3 length is 15 residues. CDR3 nucleotides: TGTGCCAGCTCACATTCCCAGGGGGCGGGCTACGAGCAGTACTTC. Translating gives CASSHSQGAGYEQYF.

V usage is TRBV30 and J usage is TRBJ2-6; TRBD1 might be the D (5 bases). This CDR3 is 15 amino acids long. Trimming removed 1 base from V and 0 bases from J, with 7 bases in between. CDR1 and CDR2 from the germline V gene are GTSNPN and SVGIG (reference sequence). The CDR3 sequence is CAWSDDSSGANVLTF. The CDR3 DNA follows: TGTGCCTGGAGTGACGACAGCTCTGGGGCCAACGTCCTGACTTTC.

The chain links TRBV2 to TRBJ2-7, with D perhaps matching TRBD1 (5 bases). The CDR3 runs 12 residues. The V end lost 6 bases, the J end lost 3 bases, and 9 bases lay between the germline ends. The V gene's germline CDR1 is SNHLY and CDR2 FYNNEI. This CDR3 reads CASRTDFYEQYF. CDR3 DNA sequence: TGTGCCAGCAGGACAGATTTCTACGAGCAGTACTTC.

CDR3 amino acids: CASRDRGLSGYTF. CDR3 coding DNA: TGTGCCAGTAGAGACAGGGGGCTGTCTGGCTACACCTTC. The chain combines TRBV27 with TRBJ1-2; 10 bases match TRBD1. The CDR3 is 13 amino acids. CDR1 and CDR2 (germline): MNHEY, SMNVEV (reference sequence). With 9 bases clipped from V and 7 bases from J, the junction kept 8 bases outside the gene matches.

This chain uses TRBV5-1 with TRBJ2-2, with 9 bases lining up with TRBD1. CDR1 is SGHRS, CDR2 YFSETQ, per germline. This CDR3 has 15 amino acids. V lost 4 bases, J lost 2 bases, and 3 bases stayed unmatched. The CDR3, as DNA: TGCGCCAGCAGCATGGACAGGGGTAACACCGGGGAGCTGTTTTTT. Translated, it gives CASSMDRGNTGELFF. Full variable domain (rest looked up from reference TRBV5-1 and TRBJ2-2): KAGVTQTPRYLIKTRGQQVTLSCSPISGHRSVSWYQQTPGQGLQFLFEYFSETQRNKGNFPGRFSGRQFSNSRSEMNVSTLELGDSALYLCASSMDRGNTGELFFGEGSRLTVL.

The count of this clone is one. This chain uses TRBV27 with TRBJ2-7, with D tentatively TRBD1 (6 bases). Germline CDR1 and CDR2: MNHEY and SMNVEV (reference sequence). V was pared by 6 bases and J by 6 bases, with 9 bases between. The CDR3 spans 11 residues. This chain's CDR3 is CASSRGGEQYF. The CDR3 DNA is TGTGCCAGCAGCCGAGGGGGCGAGCAGTACTTC.

The chain carries TRBV28 and TRBJ1-2; 7 bases match TRBD1. Germline V gene lookup returns CDR1 MDHEN and CDR2 SYDVKM. Trimming at V came to 5 bases and at J to 4 bases, leaving 7 bases not matched to a gene. This CDR3 is built from 14 residues. The CDR3 sequence: CASSTRQGGYGYTF. The DNA for the CDR3 is TGTGCCAGCAGTACACGACAGGGCGGCTATGGCTACACCTTC.